This T cell receptor (beta chain) was identified in a study of T cells of healthy individuals (dated 2018 in TCRdb). Libraries were built with 5' RACE. The sequencer listed for this sample is Illumina MiSeq. Using fastp trimming at Q25 and MiXCR clonotype assembly, TCRdb reanalyzed the public sequencing data and kept in-frame beta chains. Each entry is one CDR3 protein sequence, shown with its most common DNA and genes. Across this sample there are more than 60,000 distinct CDR3 sequences, with 15% to 20% seen only once. The ten most abundant clones make up 4% to 5% of the sample. This clonotype appeared a few times. Its antigen has not been determined. No much larger clonotype is one base removed from it; base qualities were not supplied. V is shortened by 7 bases, J by 1 base, and the region joining them spans 13 bases. The germline V gene (reference sequence) gives CDR1 as LNHDA and CDR2 as SQIVND. The CDR3 spans 15 residues, from the cysteine through the phenylalanine. Left in the record is the CDR3 DNA by itself, 45 bases read in frame from the first base.

The chain couples TRBV19 to TRBJ1-4, with a tentative D gene TRBD1 over 6 matching bases. This TCR was sampled from a human donor in good health. The CDR3 here reads CASTQATGTNEKLFF. The DNA sequence reads TGTGCCAGTACCCAAGCGACAGGAACTAATGAAAAACTGTTTTTT.